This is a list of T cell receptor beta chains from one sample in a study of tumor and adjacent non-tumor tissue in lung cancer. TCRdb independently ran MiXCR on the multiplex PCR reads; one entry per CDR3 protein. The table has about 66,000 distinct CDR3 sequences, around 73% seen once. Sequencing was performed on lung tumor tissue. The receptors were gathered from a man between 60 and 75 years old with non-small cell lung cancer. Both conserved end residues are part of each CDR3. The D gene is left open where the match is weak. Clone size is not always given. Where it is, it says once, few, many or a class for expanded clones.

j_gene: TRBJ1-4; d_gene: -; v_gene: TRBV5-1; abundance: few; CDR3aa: CASSFEGITGEKLFF; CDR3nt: TGCGCCAGCAGCTTCGAAGGGATTACCGGTGAAAAACTGTTTTTT
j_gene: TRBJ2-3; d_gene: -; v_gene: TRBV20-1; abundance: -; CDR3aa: CSVPVGPMITDAQYF; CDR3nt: TGCAGTGTACCTGTCGGACCTATGATCACAGATGCGCAGTATTTT
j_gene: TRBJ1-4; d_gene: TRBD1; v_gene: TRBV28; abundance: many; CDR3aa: CASSPPGQGRGKLFF; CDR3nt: TGTGCCAGCAGTCCTCCGGGACAGGGACGGGGGAAACTGTTTTTT
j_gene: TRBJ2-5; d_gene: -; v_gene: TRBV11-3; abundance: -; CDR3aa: CANSLAPDSQERQYF; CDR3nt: TGTGCCAACAGCTTAGCCCCGGACAGTCAAGAGAGACAGTACTTC
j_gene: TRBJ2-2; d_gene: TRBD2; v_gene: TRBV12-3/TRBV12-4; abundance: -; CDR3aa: CVSSSGLAVEELFF; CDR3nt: TGTGTCAGCAGTTCGGGACTAGCGGTCGAGGAACTGTTTTTT
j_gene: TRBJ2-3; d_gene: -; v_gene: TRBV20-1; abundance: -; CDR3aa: CSDTGLDTDMQYF; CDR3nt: TGCAGTGATACAGGGTTGGACACAGATATGCAGTATTTT
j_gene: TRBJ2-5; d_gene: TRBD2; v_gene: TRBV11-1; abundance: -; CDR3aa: CASNLAGLADTQYF; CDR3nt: TGTGCCAGCAACTTAGCGGGACTAGCGGATACCCAATACTTC
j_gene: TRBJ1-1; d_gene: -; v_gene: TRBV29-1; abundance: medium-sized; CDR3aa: CSVHFGENTEAFF; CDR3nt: TGCAGCGTCCACTTTGGGGAAAACACTGAAGCTTTCTTT
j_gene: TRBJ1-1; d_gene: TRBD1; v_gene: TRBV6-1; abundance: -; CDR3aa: CASSEALMIGGSNTEAFF; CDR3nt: TGTGCCAGCAGTGAAGCGTTGATGATAGGGGGCTCGAACACTGAAGCTTTCTTT
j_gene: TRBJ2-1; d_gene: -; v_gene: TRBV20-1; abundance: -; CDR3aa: CSARDRSRSSYEQFF; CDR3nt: TGCAGTGCTAGAGATCGCAGCAGAAGCTCCTACGAGCAGTTCTTC
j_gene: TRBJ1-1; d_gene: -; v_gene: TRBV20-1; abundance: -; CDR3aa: CNARVRAAEASF; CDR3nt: TGCAATGCTAGAGTCAGGGCGGCTGAAGCTTCCTTT
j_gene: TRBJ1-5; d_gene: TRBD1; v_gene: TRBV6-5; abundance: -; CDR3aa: CACSRMTGEKPQHF; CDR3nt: TGTGCCTGCAGTCGCATGACAGGGGAGAAGCCCCAGCATTTT
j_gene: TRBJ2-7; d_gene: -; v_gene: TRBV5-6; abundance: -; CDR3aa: CASIGGIYEQYF; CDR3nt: TGTGCCAGCATCGGCGGGATCTACGAGCAGTATTTC
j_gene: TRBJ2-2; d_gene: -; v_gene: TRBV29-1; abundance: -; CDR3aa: CSVLNRRGNTGELFF; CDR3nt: TGTAGCGTTCTGAACAGGAGAGGGAACACCGGGGAGCTGTTTTTT
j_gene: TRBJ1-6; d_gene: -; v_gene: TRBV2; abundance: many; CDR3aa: CASRGSNSPLHF; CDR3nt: TGTGCCAGCAGGGGAAGTAATTCACCCCTCCACTTT
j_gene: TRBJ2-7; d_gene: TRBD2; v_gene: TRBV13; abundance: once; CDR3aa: CASSLSGAGEQHF; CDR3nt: TGTGCCAGCAGCCTCAGTGGGGCGGGAGAGCAGCACTTC
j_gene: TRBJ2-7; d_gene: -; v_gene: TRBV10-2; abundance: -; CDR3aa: CARSVGYEQYF; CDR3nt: TGCGCCAGGAGCGTCGGATACGAGCAGTACTTC
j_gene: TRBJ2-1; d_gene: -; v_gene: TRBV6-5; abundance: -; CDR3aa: CASSIGEGTYNEWFF; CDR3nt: TGTGCCAGCAGTATAGGAGAGGGGACCTACAATGAGTGGTTCTTC
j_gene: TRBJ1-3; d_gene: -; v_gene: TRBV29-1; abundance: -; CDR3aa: CRTDRALPGNTIYF; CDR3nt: TGCAGGACTGATCGGGCCCTCCCTGGAAACACCATATATTTT
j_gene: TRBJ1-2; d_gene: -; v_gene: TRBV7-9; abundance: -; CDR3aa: CANSSSGASDAYTF; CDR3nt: TGTGCCAACAGCTCCTCAGGGGCATCGGATGCCTATACCTTC
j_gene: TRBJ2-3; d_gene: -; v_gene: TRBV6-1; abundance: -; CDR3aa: CVSLEGGADTQYF; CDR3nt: TGTGTCAGCCTGGAGGGGGGGGCAGATACGCAGTATTTT
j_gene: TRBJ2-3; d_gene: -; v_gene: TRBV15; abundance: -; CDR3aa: CATSREGAEDTQYF; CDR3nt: TGTGCCACCAGCAGAGAGGGGGCTGAAGATACGCAGTATTTT
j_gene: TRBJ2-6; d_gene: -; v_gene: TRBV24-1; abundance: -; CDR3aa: CVTGPKKEPGANVLTF; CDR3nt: TGTGTCACCGGGCCGAAGAAGGAGCCTGGGGCCAACGTCCTGACTTTC